Here is one T cell receptor beta chain with its context. Its recognized antigen is unknown. It has no much larger one-base neighbor in the sample; base qualities were not kept. TCRbeta CDR3 regions were profiled with the immunoSEQ Assay using bias-controlled multiplex PCR amplification of genomic DNA. The source study handled its data this way. The absolute abundance of each unique TCRbeta CDR3 region was quantified after sequences were collapsed and filtered. Differential abundance was assessed using a binomial (Fisher-equivalent) model and a beta-binomial model in which time-dependent variance fitted from healthy donors was added. Clones with fewer than 5 combined templates were removed, and differential abundance was called for clones with a Benjamini-Hochberg FDR below 0.01. Beta-binomial variance was modeled as a function of total template count across the two samples using the form v = (b*log(k)+a)^2. TCRdb re-hosts the immuneACCESS table, in-frame sequences only. Its copies lack some clones; in the studies checked, an unresolved V gene accounts for under half of them, and the cause for the rest is not known. V and J calls and clone size are copied from that table; D and trimming were computed from the DNA. In all, the sample holds over 100,000 clones, and 88% of those were seen once. 7.5% to 10% of the sample is held by the ten biggest clonotypes.

The data derive from a study of identifying expanded T cells in peripheral blood (dated by TCRdb to about 2019). Study-wide context: Technical replicates were generated by sequencing separate aliquots of the same genomic DNA pool, and four replicates were compared pairwise.

No immune events such as infections were documented for the healthy donors during the collection period. Time-dependent variance in a beta-binomial model of T-cell clone differential abundance was calibrated using healthy-donor blood repertoires as a training cohort. The training cohort was composed of approximately ten healthy donors, 3 female and 7 male. On average the donors were about 45 years old, and their ages spanned about 29 to 65 years. Whole blood, obtained from a commercial supplier, was collected from each healthy donor at three time points spaced approximately 13 days apart. For immunosequencing, genomic DNA was extracted from unsorted whole blood. The germline V gene provides CDR1 MNHNS and CDR2 SASEGT. Germline trimming: 2 bases from V, 5 bases from J; junction bases outside gene matches: 15. The CDR3, cysteine through phenylalanine, is 19 amino acids long. Of all the DNA, just the CDR3 is kept, 57 bases in frame from base 1.

The paper as a whole reports these results and caveats: Across all healthy-donor time intervals, the beta-binomial model significantly cut both the number of clones called differentially abundant and the false-positive rate. It was expected by the authors that biological variance in healthy repertoires might increase further over much longer intervals, such as months to years. The binomial model flagged about 1.3 differentially abundant clones between technical replicates, compared with around 15 over approximately 2 weeks and 19 over approximately four weeks. In all healthy donors, the variance in clone template counts between samples taken 2 to 3 weeks apart rose significantly as total template count increased.

Sequenced: blood. The chain uses TRBV6-1 and TRBJ1-4, with TRBD1 identical over 9 junction bases. The clonotype was recovered from a person aged 18-70 years in good health. The CDR3 protein sequence reads: CASSEFGTGTRRWNEKLFF. The nucleotides read TGTGCCAGCAGTGAATTCGGGACAGGGACAAGGAGGTGGAATGAAAAACTGTTTTTT.